This record concerns one T cell receptor beta chain sequence. What antigen it recognizes has not been identified. Per-base quality was not reported, and no clone a single base away is much larger than it. TCRbeta CDR3 regions were amplified from genomic DNA using the immunoSEQ Assay, a bias-controlled multiplex PCR. Concerning the study's data processing: The number of nucleated cells in each sample was estimated from the amplification of reference gene primers within the assay. Sequence reads were collapsed and filtered to measure the absolute abundance of every unique TCRbeta CDR3 rearrangement. Productive Simpson clonality was computed per sample as the square root of Simpson's diversity index over productive rearrangements. This is the immuneACCESS table as TCRdb keeps it, with only in-frame sequences that have V and J called. A part of the clones is gone; compared with another copy, unresolved V genes explain less than half, and the rest is unexplained. The V and J calls and clone size were taken over from that table, and D and trimming were inferred from the DNA. The sample table shows roughly 170,000 clones, and 65% to 85% are seen once. Clones ranked in the top ten supply less than 4% of the sample.

The data derive from a study of blood T cell repertoires in COVID-19 (dated by TCRdb to the early 2020s). Regarding the research as a whole: Samples from collaborators originated in the United States, Italy and Spain and spanned both the acute and convalescent phases of COVID-19. The prospective study material was composed of cDNA or gDNA derived from T cells, B-cell-depleted T cells, or PBMCs. Subjects who had been exposed to COVID-19, were actively infected with it, or had recovered from it provided the deeply sampled blood TCRbeta repertoires that made up the dataset. The repertoires were released in a freely available public database meant as a resource for research on the immune response to SARS-CoV-2. The samples were drawn from two sources: the first 160 participants of the ongoing ImmuneRACE study, and over 950 subjects contributed by 6 global collaborators. The sample metadata nearly always contained a de-identified subject ID, COVID-19 status, age in years and sex. Where available, HLA class I and class II types were obtained from metadata supplied by the sample provider rather than from assay-based typing. What the study reported, not specific to this receptor: Clinical and demographic metadata were provided uncurated, with the amount varying by source and participant.

In the prospective study, participants were about 18 to 100 years old, resided in about 25 geographic areas of the United States, and were enrolled through a virtual design. In the prospective study, participants were assigned to cohorts based on the clinical history participants reported in a screening survey and a study questionnaire. In the prospective study, whole blood, serum and a nasopharyngeal or oropharyngeal swab were collected from each participant by mobile phlebotomists. Additional blood draws and questionnaires over an approximately two-month period could optionally be provided by prospective study participants. Blood samples from the prospective study were shipped frozen or at room temperature prior to DNA extraction. The CDR3 measures 15 amino acids from cysteine to phenylalanine. Only CDR3 DNA remains: 45 bases, in frame from the first base. The germline V gene (reference sequence) provides CDR1 LNHNV and CDR2 YYDKDF. V is clipped by 0 bases and J by 5 bases, and the sequence between their germline boundaries is 10 bases long.

The rearranged chain carries TRBV15 and TRBJ2-2, with an unclear D gene assignment. The clonotype was recovered from a woman aged 50 to 60 in a cohort exposed to, infected with or recovered from COVID-19 (not recorded which). The source material was PBMCs or T cells enriched from blood (not recorded which). The DNA sequence follows: TGTGCCACCAGCAGAGATAAGGCCGGGACCGGGGAGCTGTTTTTT. Its amino acids are CATSRDKAGTGELFF.